This note documents a single T cell receptor beta chain sequence. Its antigen has not been determined. The record has no base qualities; no much larger clone is one base away. The CDR3 measures 15 amino acids from cysteine to phenylalanine. The read is trimmed to its CDR3 DNA, 45 bases read in frame from base 1. V is pruned by 3 bases and J by 6 bases, leaving 10 bases of the junction without a gene match. CDR1 and CDR2, looked up from the germline V gene, are LGHNA and YSLEER. Each collaborating institution followed its own protocols to collect whole blood in K2EDTA tubes. For TCRbeta analysis, collaborator samples were shipped as frozen whole blood, as isolated PBMCs, or as DNA extracted from either sample type. These data are taken from a study of blood T cell repertoires in COVID-19 (TCRdb year 2020). Context from the whole study: Collaborator samples came from the United States, Italy and Spain and covered acute and convalescent phases of COVID-19. The prospective study material was composed of cDNA or gDNA derived from T cells, B-cell-depleted T cells, or PBMCs. Deeply sampled blood TCRbeta repertoires from subjects exposed to, actively infected with, or recovered from COVID-19 were included in the dataset. A freely available public database, intended as a resource for researchers studying the immune response to SARS-CoV-2, is where the repertoires were released. Samples were obtained from the ongoing ImmuneRACE study (first 160 participants) and from 1,254 subjects provided by 6 global collaborators. Nearly every sample came with metadata listing a de-identified subject ID, COVID-19 status, age in years and sex. Where HLA class I and class II types were available, the types were taken from metadata supplied by the sample provider, not from assay-based typing.

Overall results and qualifications from the work: The quantity of clinical and demographic metadata differed by source and by participant and was supplied without curation.

The immunoSEQ Assay, a bias-controlled multiplex PCR, was used to amplify TCRbeta CDR3 regions from genomic DNA. Per the original workflow: The number of nucleated cells in each sample was estimated from the amplification of reference gene primers within the assay. Sequence reads were collapsed and filtered to measure the absolute abundance of every unique TCRbeta CDR3 rearrangement. Productive Simpson clonality was computed per sample as the square root of Simpson's diversity index over productive rearrangements. TCRdb retrieved this table from immuneACCESS and kept in-frame rearrangements only. Not all clones are present; in checked studies, unresolved V genes account for under half, and no reason is known for the remainder. V, J and clone size derive from that table, while D and trimming were established from the DNA sequence. This sample has some 80,000 clones in its table, and over 70% of those were observed once. The ten largest clones take up just under 10% of the sample.

Here the chain combines TRBV4-3 and TRBJ2-7; 8 bases in the middle match TRBD1. This clonotype was sampled from a human donor in a cohort sampled during active COVID-19. The sequenced sample was peripheral blood. CDR3 region: CASSQNRGSGLEQYF. The bases read TGCGCCAGCAGCCAGAACAGGGGGTCCGGTCTCGAGCAGTACTTC.